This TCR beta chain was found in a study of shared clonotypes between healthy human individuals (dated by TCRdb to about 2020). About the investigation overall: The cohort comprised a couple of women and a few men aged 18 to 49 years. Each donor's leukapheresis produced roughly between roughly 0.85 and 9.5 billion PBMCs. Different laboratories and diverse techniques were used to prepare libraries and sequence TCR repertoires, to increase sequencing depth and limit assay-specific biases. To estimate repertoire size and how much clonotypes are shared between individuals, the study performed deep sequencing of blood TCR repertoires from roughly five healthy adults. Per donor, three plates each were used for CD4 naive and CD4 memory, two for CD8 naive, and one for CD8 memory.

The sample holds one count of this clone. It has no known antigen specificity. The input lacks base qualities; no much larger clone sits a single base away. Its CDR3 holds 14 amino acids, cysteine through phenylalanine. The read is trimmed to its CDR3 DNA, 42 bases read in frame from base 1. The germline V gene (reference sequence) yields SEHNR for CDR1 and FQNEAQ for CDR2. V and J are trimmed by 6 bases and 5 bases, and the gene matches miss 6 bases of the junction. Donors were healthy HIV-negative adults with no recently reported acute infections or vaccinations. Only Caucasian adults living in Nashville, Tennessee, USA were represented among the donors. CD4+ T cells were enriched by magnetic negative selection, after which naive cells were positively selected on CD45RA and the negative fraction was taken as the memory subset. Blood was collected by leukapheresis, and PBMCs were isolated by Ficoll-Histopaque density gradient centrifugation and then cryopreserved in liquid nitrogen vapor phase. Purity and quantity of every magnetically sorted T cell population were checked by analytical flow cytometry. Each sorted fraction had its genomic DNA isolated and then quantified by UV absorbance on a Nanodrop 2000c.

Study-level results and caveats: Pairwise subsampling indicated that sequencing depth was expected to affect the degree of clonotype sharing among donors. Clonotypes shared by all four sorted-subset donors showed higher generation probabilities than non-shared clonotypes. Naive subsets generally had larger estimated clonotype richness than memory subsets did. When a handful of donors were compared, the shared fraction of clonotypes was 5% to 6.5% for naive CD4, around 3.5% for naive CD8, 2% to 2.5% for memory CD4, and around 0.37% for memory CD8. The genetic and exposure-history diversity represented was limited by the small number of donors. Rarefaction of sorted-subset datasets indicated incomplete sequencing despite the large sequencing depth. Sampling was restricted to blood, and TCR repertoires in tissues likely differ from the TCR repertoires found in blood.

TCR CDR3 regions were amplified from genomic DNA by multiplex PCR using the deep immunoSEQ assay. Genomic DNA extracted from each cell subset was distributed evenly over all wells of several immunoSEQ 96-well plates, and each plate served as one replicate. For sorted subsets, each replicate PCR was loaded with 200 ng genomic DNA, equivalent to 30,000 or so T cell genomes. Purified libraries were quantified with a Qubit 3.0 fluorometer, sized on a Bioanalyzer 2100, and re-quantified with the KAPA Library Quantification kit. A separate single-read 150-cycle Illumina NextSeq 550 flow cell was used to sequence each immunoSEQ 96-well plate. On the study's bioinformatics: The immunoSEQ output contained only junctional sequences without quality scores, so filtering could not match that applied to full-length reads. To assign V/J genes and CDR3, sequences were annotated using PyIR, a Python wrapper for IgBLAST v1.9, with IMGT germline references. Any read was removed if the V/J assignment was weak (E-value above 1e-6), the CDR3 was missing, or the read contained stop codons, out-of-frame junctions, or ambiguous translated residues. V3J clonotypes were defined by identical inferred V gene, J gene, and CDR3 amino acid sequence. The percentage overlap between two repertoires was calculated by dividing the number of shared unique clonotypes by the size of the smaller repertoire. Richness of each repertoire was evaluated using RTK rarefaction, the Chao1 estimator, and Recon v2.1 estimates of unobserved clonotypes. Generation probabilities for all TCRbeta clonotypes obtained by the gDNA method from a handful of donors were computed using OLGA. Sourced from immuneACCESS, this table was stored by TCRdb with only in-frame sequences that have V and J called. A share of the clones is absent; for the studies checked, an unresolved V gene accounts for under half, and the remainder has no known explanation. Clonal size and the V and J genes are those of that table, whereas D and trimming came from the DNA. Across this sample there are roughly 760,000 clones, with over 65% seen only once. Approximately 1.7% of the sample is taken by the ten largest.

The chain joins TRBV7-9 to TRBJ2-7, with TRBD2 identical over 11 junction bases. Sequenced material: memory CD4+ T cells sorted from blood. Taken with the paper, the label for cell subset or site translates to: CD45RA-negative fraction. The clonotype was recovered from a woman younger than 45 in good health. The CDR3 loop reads CASRRTSGRDEQYF. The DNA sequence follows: TGTGCCAGCAGGCGAACTAGCGGGAGAGACGAGCAGTACTTC. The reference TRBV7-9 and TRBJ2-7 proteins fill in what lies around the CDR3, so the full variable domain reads DTGVSQNPRHKITKRGQNVTFRCDPISEHNRLYWYRQTLGQGPEFLTYFQNEAQLEKSRLLSDRFSAERPKGSFSTLEIQRTEQGDSAMYLCASRRTSGRDEQYFGPGTRLTVT.